This T cell receptor (beta chain) originates from a study of OX40 agonist ivuxolimab in advanced cancers. In the study overall: Administration of intravenous ivuxolimab to patients occurred every 2 weeks at 0.01 to 10 mg/kg. From roughly 20 to 90 years was the age range, with a mean of about 56 years, and around 83% were male. Under the entry rules, prior anti-PD-1, anti-PD-L1 or anti-CTLA-4 therapy was allowed, and about 40% had some.

Sequencing was performed with immunoSEQ multiplex PCR; in TCRdb, only in-frame clones are kept and a portion is missing. The repertoire holds about 72,000 clones, with 89% as singletons. The CDR3 covers 17 residues. The chain couples TRBV21-1 to TRBJ2-1; the D call in the table, TRBD2, was not verified against the DNA. TRBV21-1 is marked as a pseudogene. The receptor was derived from an adult with an advanced solid tumor such as melanoma, head and neck, liver or kidney cancer. The sample was CD4+ or CD8+ T cells sorted from blood, taken in a trial of the OX40 agonist ivuxolimab. The CDR3 DNA reads TGTGCCAGCAGCACCCCTGCTACCGGGAGGGCAGGAAATGAGCAGTTCTTC. This gives the protein CASSTPATGRAGNEQFF.